The source of this T cell receptor (beta chain) is a study of neoadjuvant anti-PD-1 for oral cavity cancer. Study overall: Around day 43, patients without progression received a fourth nivolumab dose before surgery.

Blood libraries mostly used approximately 480 ng genomic DNA, six replicates each. Clones were sequenced by immunoSEQ multiplex PCR, and TCRdb holds only the in-frame ones, with some missing. The data contain tens of thousands of clones, 65% to 85% of them singletons. The CDR3 is 13 residues long. The germline V gene has CDR1 SQVTM and CDR2 ANQGSEA. Trimming removed 3 bases at V and 1 base at J, with 9 bases between. Time point meaning: after neoadjuvant nivolumab, at surgical resection. Stage II-IVA oral cavity squamous cell carcinoma was new and untreated by systemic or radiation therapy. The patients had HPV-negative, locally advanced oral cavity squamous cell carcinoma.

This sequence originates from a person aged 35 to 85 with oral cavity squamous cell carcinoma. The sequences come from PBMCs, collected after nivolumab (anti-PD-1) treatment. The V call is TRBV29-1, the J call TRBJ1-1; D is perhaps TRBD1 (6 bases). This chain's CDR3 is CSVERGRNTEAFF. The CDR3 DNA reads as TGCAGCGTTGAGAGGGGGAGGAACACTGAAGCTTTCTTT. The variable domain in full, completed from reference TRBV29-1 and TRBJ1-1, reads SAVISQKPSRDICQRGTSLTIQCQVDSQVTMMFWYRQQPGQSLTLIATANQGSEATYESGFVIDKFPISRPNLTFSTLTVSNMSPEDSSIYLCSVERGRNTEAFFGQGTRLTVV.